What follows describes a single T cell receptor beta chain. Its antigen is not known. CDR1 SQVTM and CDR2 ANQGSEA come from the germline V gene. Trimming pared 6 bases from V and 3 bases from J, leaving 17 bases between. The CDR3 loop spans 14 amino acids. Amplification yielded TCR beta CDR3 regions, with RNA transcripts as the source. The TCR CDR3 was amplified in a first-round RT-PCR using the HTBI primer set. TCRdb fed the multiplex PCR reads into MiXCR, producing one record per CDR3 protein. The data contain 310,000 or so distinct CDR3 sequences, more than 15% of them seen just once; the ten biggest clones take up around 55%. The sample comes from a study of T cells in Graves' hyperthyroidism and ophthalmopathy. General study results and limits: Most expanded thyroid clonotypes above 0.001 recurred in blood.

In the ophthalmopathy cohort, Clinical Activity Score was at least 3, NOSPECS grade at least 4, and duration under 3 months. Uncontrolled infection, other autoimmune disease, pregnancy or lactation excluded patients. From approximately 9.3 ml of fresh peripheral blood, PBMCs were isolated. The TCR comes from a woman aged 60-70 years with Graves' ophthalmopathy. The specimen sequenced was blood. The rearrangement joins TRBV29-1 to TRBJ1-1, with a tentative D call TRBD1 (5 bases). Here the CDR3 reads CSVITGIHDTEAFF. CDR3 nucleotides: TGCAGCGTAATAACAGGTATCCATGACACTGAAGCTTTCTTT.